Listed below are T cell receptor beta chains from one sample, sequenced in a study of cytomegalovirus exposure and HLA in healthy donors. Assay: immunoSEQ multiplex PCR; the TCRdb copy retains only in-frame clones and omits some. Here the sample spans more than 100,000 clones, more than 55% being singletons. The material sequenced was PBMCs. The receptor source for this set is a man between 18 and 35 years old in good health and CMV-seronegative. The CDR3 runs from the conserved cysteine through the conserved F or W. D genes are given only for firm matches. The size field is filled for only some rows; it gives once, few, many or a size class.

>TRBJ1-2|TRBD1|TRBV2|NA
CASSRQGSNYGYTF
TGTGCCAGCAGTCGACAGGGCTCTAACTATGGCTACACCTTC
>TRBJ1-2|TRBD1|TRBV9|few
CASSVANDWGTGDNYGYTF
TGTGCCAGCAGCGTAGCTAACGATTGGGGGACAGGGGACAACTATGGCTACACCTTC
>TRBJ1-1|NA|TRBV11-2|NA
CASSVGSQSGSRAFF
TGTGCCAGCAGCGTTGGGTCTCAGTCGGGTTCTAGGGCTTTCTTT
>TRBJ2-6|TRBD1|TRBV5-1|few
CASSFRGQGAGGANVLTF
TGCGCCAGCAGCTTTCGGGGACAGGGGGCCGGGGGGGCCAACGTCCTGACTTTC
>TRBJ1-5|NA|TRBV10-2|NA
CASSESTTVGSQHF
TGCGCCAGCAGTGAGTCGACGACAGTCGGTTCCCAGCATTTT
>TRBJ1-1|TRBD1|TRBV28|NA
CASRPSVYRVRGHPEAFF
TGTGCCAGCAGACCCTCGGTCTACAGGGTGAGGGGGCATCCTGAAGCTTTCTTT
>TRBJ1-5|NA|TRBV7-6|NA
CASGPITGGKEGQPQHF
TGTGCCAGCGGCCCCATAACGGGGGGCAAAGAAGGGCAGCCCCAGCATTTT
>TRBJ1-1|NA|TRBV6-5|NA
CASSYGGMNTEAFF
TGTGCCAGCAGTTACGGGGGGATGAACACTGAAGCTTTCTTT
>TRBJ2-7|NA|TRBV19|NA
CASSISLFSYEQYF
TGTGCCAGTAGTATTTCGCTATTCTCCTACGAGCAGTACTTC
>TRBJ2-7|TRBD2|TRBV28|NA
CASSLLAGGGEQYF
TGTGCCAGCAGTTTACTAGCGGGAGGGGGCGAGCAGTACTTC
>TRBJ2-5|NA|TRBV6-1|NA
CASSALDSLKQYF
TGTGCCAGCAGCGCTCTCGACTCTCTCAAGCAGTACTTC
>TRBJ1-1|NA|TRBV6-5|few
CASSYFGAGTEAFF
TGTGCCAGCAGTTACTTCGGAGCGGGCACTGAAGCTTTCTTT
>TRBJ2-5|NA|TRBV12-5|NA
CASGTGETQYF
TGTGCTAGTGGGACGGGGGAGACCCAGTACTTC
>TRBJ2-7|TRBD1|TRBV28|NA
CASSWGQGDGQYF
TGTGCCAGCAGTTGGGGACAGGGGGATGGGCAGTACTTC
>TRBJ1-2|NA|TRBV28|NA
CASSFFTGRTPNYGYTF
TGTGCCAGCAGTTTCTTTACAGGGAGAACACCTAACTATGGCTACACCTTC
>TRBJ2-1|NA|TRBV11-2|NA
CASSLREAEQFF
TGTGCCAGCAGCTTAAGGGAGGCTGAGCAGTTCTTC
>TRBJ2-1|TRBD2|TRBV11-2|NA
CASSLVTSGGRYNEQFF
TGTGCCAGCAGCTTAGTCACTAGCGGGGGGCGATACAATGAGCAGTTCTTC
>TRBJ2-3|NA|TRBV27|NA
CASSFSVYSTDTQYF
TGTGCCAGCAGTTTCTCCGTATATAGCACAGATACGCAGTATTTT
>TRBJ2-1|NA|TRBV11-2|NA
CASSLWADSYNEQFF
TGTGCCAGCAGCCTATGGGCCGATAGCTACAATGAGCAGTTCTTC
>TRBJ2-7|TRBD2|TRBV6-5|NA
CASGSPWGSGRWEQYF
TGTGCCAGCGGTTCTCCTTGGGGTAGCGGGAGATGGGAGCAGTACTTC
>TRBJ1-1|NA|TRBV6-6|once
CASTSPKGLLPTEAFF
TGTGCCAGCACCTCACCGAAGGGGCTCCTTCCCACTGAAGCTTTCTTT
>TRBJ1-2|TRBD1|TRBV18|NA
CASSPPDRVYGYTF
TGTGCCAGCTCACCTCCGGACAGGGTTTATGGCTACACCTTC
>TRBJ2-7|NA|TRBV28|NA
CAIRRSSYEQYF
TGTGCCATCAGGAGGAGCTCCTACGAGCAGTACTTC
>TRBJ1-4|NA|TRBV6-6|NA
CASSLFVQGGNEKLFF
TGTGCCAGCAGCCTTTTCGTCCAGGGTGGTAATGAAAAACTGTTTTTT
>TRBJ1-4|TRBD1|TRBV9|NA
CASSAGTGSEKLFF
TGTGCCAGCAGCGCCGGGACAGGGAGTGAAAAACTGTTTTTT
>TRBJ2-7|TRBD1|TRBV30|NA
CAWSFAAGTGEQYF
TGTGCCTGGAGTTTCGCAGCCGGGACAGGCGAGCAGTACTTC
>TRBJ2-1|NA|TRBV1|NA
CTSSHLSGLAGTYNEQFF
TGCACCAGCAGCCATCTTTCGGGACTAGCGGGTACATACAATGAGCAGTTCTTC
>TRBJ2-5|NA|TRBV7-3|NA
CASSLNGDETQYF
TGTGCCAGCAGCTTAAACGGGGATGAGACCCAGTACTTC
>TRBJ2-2|TRBD1|TRBV13|NA
CASSQIRDRGDTGELFF
TGTGCCAGCAGTCAAATCCGGGACAGGGGCGACACCGGGGAGCTGTTTTTT
>TRBJ2-1|TRBD2|TRBV28|NA
CASSSLAGEDNEQFF
TGTGCCAGCAGTTCCTTAGCGGGGGAGGACAATGAGCAGTTCTTC
>TRBJ2-7|NA|TRBV11-2|NA
CASKRALGVYEQYF
TGTGCCAGCAAGCGGGCGTTGGGGGTCTACGAGCAGTACTTC
>TRBJ1-4|NA|TRBV28|NA
CARQGFTDHGKLFF
TGTGCCAGACAGGGTTTTACAGACCACGGAAAACTGTTTTTT
>TRBJ1-2|TRBD1|TRBV29-1|NA
CSGRQGDGYTF
TGCAGCGGCCGACAGGGGGATGGCTACACCTTC
>TRBJ1-5|NA|TRBV28|NA
CASSLGSGGRAQPQHF
TGTGCCAGCAGTTTAGGATCTGGGGGGAGGGCTCAGCCCCAGCATTTT
>TRBJ2-2|NA|TRBV27|NA
CASSLSSMGVNTGELFF
TGTGCCAGCAGTTTATCGAGTATGGGCGTGAACACCGGGGAGCTGTTTTTT
>TRBJ2-6|NA|TRBV29-1|NA
CSVSSPSGANVLTF
TGCAGCGTTTCAAGCCCCTCTGGGGCCAACGTCCTGACTTTC
>TRBJ1-2|TRBD1|TRBV9|few
CASSKQGASNYGYTF
TGTGCCAGCAGTAAACAGGGGGCTTCTAACTATGGCTACACCTTC
>TRBJ2-5|NA|TRBV10-3|NA
CAISEAPPGVGETQYF
TGTGCCATCAGTGAGGCACCTCCCGGGGTGGGCGAGACCCAGTACTTC
>TRBJ2-5|NA|TRBV6-6|NA
CASSYNRGKETQYF
TGTGCCAGCAGTTACAACCGGGGGAAAGAGACCCAGTACTTC
>TRBJ2-7|NA|TRBV7-3|NA
CASSLKVRDEQYF
TGTGCCAGCAGCTTAAAGGTGCGGGACGAGCAGTACTTC
>TRBJ2-3|NA|TRBV25-1|NA
CASSNSLTQYF
TGTGCCAGCAGCAATTCACTTACGCAGTATTTT
>TRBJ1-3|TRBD1|TRBV28|few
CASSFSTRGLNTIYF
TGTGCCAGCAGTTTCTCCACTAGGGGGCTGAACACCATATATTTT
>TRBJ2-5|NA|TRBV2|NA
CASRRNLGAGETQYF
TGTGCCAGCAGGCGTAACCTTGGCGCCGGGGAGACCCAGTACTTC
>TRBJ2-1|TRBD2|TRBV9|NA
CASSSRMGIAGVGEQFF
TGTGCCAGCAGCTCCAGAATGGGGATAGCGGGAGTCGGGGAGCAGTTCTTC
>TRBJ2-6|TRBD2|TRBV10-3|NA
CAISALAGGHSGANVLTF
TGTGCCATCAGTGCGCTAGCGGGAGGACACTCTGGGGCCAACGTCCTGACTTTC
>TRBJ2-3|TRBD2|TRBV28|NA
CASSGTSVQKDTQYF
TGTGCCAGTTCCGGGACTAGCGTCCAGAAGGATACGCAGTATTTT
>TRBJ2-5|TRBD2|TRBV27|NA
CASTASGGTQETQYF
TGTGCCAGCACCGCTAGCGGGGGGACGCAAGAGACCCAGTACTTC
>TRBJ1-1|NA|TRBV19|NA
CASSVLMNTEAFF
TGTGCCAGCTCGGTGCTCATGAACACTGAAGCTTTCTTT
>TRBJ1-2|NA|TRBV5-1|NA
CASSLGDNLYGYTF
TGCGCCAGCAGCTTGGGGGACAATCTATATGGCTACACCTTC
>TRBJ2-7|TRBD1|TRBV27|NA
CASSTRDRVGSYEQYF
TGTGCCAGCAGTACCCGGGACAGGGTAGGATCCTACGAGCAGTACTTC
>TRBJ2-1|TRBD2|TRBV2|few
CASSRTSGSSYNEQFF
TGTGCCAGCAGTCGGACTAGCGGGAGCTCCTACAATGAGCAGTTCTTC
>TRBJ2-1|NA|TRBV15|few
CATVESGDYNEQFF
TGTGCCACCGTGGAAAGCGGAGACTACAATGAGCAGTTCTTC
>TRBJ1-3|NA|TRBV7-9|NA
CASSLAGGDPSGNTIYF
TGTGCCAGCAGCTTAGCAGGCGGGGATCCCTCTGGAAACACCATATATTTT
>TRBJ2-4|TRBD2|TRBV13|NA
CASSLRWGGAENIQYF
TGTGCCAGCAGCTTAAGGTGGGGGGGAGCAGAAAACATTCAGTACTTC
>TRBJ2-7|NA|TRBV7-8|NA
CASSLVLPTGRSYSSYEQYF
TGTGCCAGCAGCTTAGTACTCCCCACAGGGCGATCGTACAGCTCCTACGAGCAGTACTTC
>TRBJ1-2|TRBD1|TRBV18|few
CASSPGTGNLNYGYTF
TGTGCCAGCTCACCAGGGACAGGGAACCTTAACTATGGCTACACCTTC
>TRBJ1-5|NA|TRBV14|NA
CVTKGGQPQHF
TGTGTCACCAAAGGGGGTCAGCCCCAGCATTTT